The T cell receptor beta chain described here comes from a study of T cell changes during pregnancy in multiple sclerosis. The CDR3 spans 15 residues. Trimming cost V 2 bases and J 5 bases, with 16 bases left between them. Germline V CDR1 and CDR2: SGHDN, FVKESK. Using immunoSEQ multiplex PCR, the repertoire was profiled, and TCRdb retains in-frame clones only, with some absent. The sample holds roughly 88,000 clones; under 95% are singletons and the top ten take approximately 1.4%. The gene calls are TRBV14 and TRBJ2-7; no reliable D call. The sequence derives from a female donor with multiple sclerosis, enrolled in a pregnancy study. Sequences were derived from peripheral blood, sampled in the first trimester of pregnancy. The CDR3, as DNA: TGTGCCAGCAGCCAATATCTGCAGGTCTTAAACGAGCAGTACTTC. Its translation: CASSQYLQVLNEQYF.